This T cell receptor (beta chain) was captured in a study of blood T cell repertoires in COVID-19. The overall study: The United States, Italy and Spain provided the acute and convalescent COVID-19 samples.

Authors' analysis steps: By means of reference gene primer amplification, nucleated cell counts were estimated. The repertoire was sequenced with immunoSEQ multiplex PCR; TCRdb's copy has only in-frame clones and lacks some. For V, J and clone size, that table is used; D and trimming come from the DNA. The sample carries 90,000 to 120,000 clones, about 80% recorded once. CDR3 size: 14 residues. From germline, CDR1 is KGHDR and CDR2 SFDVKD. V shed 4 bases and J 3 bases; nucleotides not matched to a gene: 4. The rearrangement links TRBV24-1 to TRBJ2-5, with TRBD1 identical over 7 bases. This clonotype was sampled from a man between 65 and 85 years old with acute or convalescent COVID-19. Sequences were obtained from peripheral blood. The CDR3 spells CATSENGQEETQYF. The CDR3 bases are TGTGCCACCAGTGAAAATGGACAGGAAGAGACCCAGTACTTC.